The 10 T cell receptor beta chains reported below all come from one sample, sequenced in a study of T cell clusters in autoimmune cytopenias. One tube held mixed TRB-A and TRB-B primer pools for touch-down PCR. TCRdb reprocessed the multiplex PCR reads; each CDR3 protein has one entry and no DNA is given. The table lists some 2,000 distinct CDR3 sequences. Each sample's input was 250 to 300 ng genomic DNA, 40,000 or so genome equivalents. The material sequenced was peripheral blood. These receptors were taken from a human donor with an autoimmune cytopenia or autoimmune hepatitis (not recorded which).

This clonotype is large by frequency. This chain uses TRBV19 with TRBJ2-5; the TCRdb call, TRBD1, lacks DNA for checking. Germline V lookup: CDR1 LNHDA, CDR2 SQIVND (reference sequence). This CDR3 contains 14 residues. CDR3: CASSIGDREETQYF.

Judged by frequency, this clonotype is medium-sized (0.01 to 0.1%). The chain joins TRBV20-1 to TRBJ2-1; TCRdb indicates TRBD1, and absent DNA this call remains unverified. CDR3 length: 16 residues. Per the germline V gene, CDR1 is DFQATT and CDR2 is SNEGSKA (reference sequence). The chain's CDR3 is CSASRPPGVGFNEQFF.

This clonotype counts as medium-sized by frequency. The chain is built from TRBV5-4 and TRBJ1-1. Germline lookup yields CDR1 SGHNT and CDR2 YYREEE (reference sequence). The CDR3 has 13 amino acids. CDR3 residues: CASSRPGNTEAFF.

This clonotype shows up as medium-sized by frequency. J is TRBJ1-2 and V is TRBV6-1; TCRdb indicates TRBD1, and absent DNA this call remains unverified. This CDR3 region has 14 residues. Germline V lookup: CDR1 MNHNS, CDR2 SASEGT. CDR3 sequence reads: CASSATGSFYGYTF.

This clonotype is identified as medium-sized (0.01 to 0.1%) from frequency. This rearrangement joins TRBV4-3 to TRBJ2-2; TCRdb's D call of TRBD1 is untestable without DNA. The germline gives CDR1 LGHNA, CDR2 YSLEER. This CDR3 region has 14 residues. The CDR3: CASSQQGNTGELFF.

In terms of frequency, this clonotype is medium-sized. The chain uses TRBV27 and TRBJ2-7; TCRdb designates TRBD2, a call that cannot be tested without DNA. The CDR3 runs to 12 residues. The V gene's germline CDR1 is MNHEY and CDR2 SMNVEV (reference sequence). The CDR3 sequence is CASSWEGGEQYF.

This clonotype registers medium-sized by frequency. The chain has TRBV19 and TRBJ1-2; TCRdb designates TRBD1, a call that cannot be tested without DNA. The germline V gene encodes CDR1 LNHDA and CDR2 SQIVND (reference sequence). The CDR3 spans 12 residues. The CDR3 here is CASSSWTGGYTF.

Its frequency marks this clonotype as medium-sized. The J gene is TRBJ2-3, the V gene TRBV6-4; TCRdb picks TRBD1, but there is no DNA to check that call. The V gene's germline CDR1 is MRHNA and CDR2 SNTAGT. CDR3 size: 14 residues. CDR3 protein: CASSDSSPPDTQYF.

The chain is built from TRBV28 and TRBJ1-5; with no DNA, the TCRdb D assignment of TRBD1 cannot be verified. The CDR3 totals 13 residues. Germline V lookup: CDR1 MDHEN, CDR2 SYDVKM. CDR3 region: CASRGTGNQPQHF.

This clonotype is called medium-sized (0.01 to 0.1%) based on its frequency. The rearrangement joins TRBV6-2 or TRBV6-3 to TRBJ2-3; TCRdb gives TRBD2 as the D gene, but with no DNA this cannot be confirmed. CDR1 MNHEY and CDR2 SVGEGT come from the germline V gene. This CDR3 is 16 amino acids long. The CDR3 region is CASSYPSGYPSDTQYF.